One sample yielded the 12 T cell receptor beta chains listed below, sequenced in a study of cytomegalovirus exposure and HLA in healthy donors. Sequencing was performed with immunoSEQ multiplex PCR; in TCRdb, only in-frame clones are kept and a portion is missing. Of tens of thousands of clones listed, roughly 89% were seen once; the top ten hold about 1.5%. Sequenced sample: PBMCs. Receptor source: a woman between 18 and 30 years old in good health and CMV-seronegative.

This chain connects TRBV7-2 to TRBJ2-1; the match to TRBD2 covers 14 bases. The junction had 7 bases not matched to a gene; V was cut back by 2 bases and J by 4 bases. The CDR3 covers 18 residues. In germline, CDR1 is SGHTA, CDR2 FQGNSA. CDR3 amino acids: CASSLPRLAGGLYNEQFF. CDR3 DNA sequence: TGTGCCAGCAGCTTACCCCGACTAGCGGGGGGGCTATACAATGAGCAGTTCTTC.

The rearrangement joins TRBV9 to TRBJ2-1; maybe TRBD2 (6 bases). This CDR3 is 15 amino acids long. Germline-derived CDR1 and CDR2 are SGDLS and YYNGEE. V was trimmed by 4 bases and J by 6 bases, leaving 17 bases between them. The CDR3 DNA reads as TGTGCCAGCAGCCCCCGGGGTAGCGGATCCAATGAGCAGTTCTTC. This sequence encodes CASSPRGSGSNEQFF.

This chain joins TRBV5-1 and TRBJ2-1; D may be TRBD2 (5 bases). Germline V gives CDR1 SGHRS, CDR2 YFSETQ. V lost 4 bases to trimming and J lost 3 bases, with 8 bases between them. The CDR3 sequence is 13 residues long. CDR3 protein: CASSQDFYNEQFF. DNA of the CDR3: TGCGCCAGCAGCCAGGACTTCTACAATGAGCAGTTCTTC.

The chain uses TRBV30 and TRBJ1-2; unclear D gene. Germline V gene lookup returns CDR1 GTSNPN and CDR2 SVGIG (reference sequence). The CDR3 length is 14 residues. Deletions cut 2 bases from V and 0 bases from J, with 10 bases between. The CDR3 DNA reads as TGTGCCTGGAGTCCCCGCGGATCTAACTATGGCTACACCTTC. It encodes CAWSPRGSNYGYTF.

The V call is TRBV4-3, the J call TRBJ1-2; maybe TRBD1 (5 bases). CDR3 length equals 14 residues. V dropped 1 base and J dropped 7 bases, with 13 bases sitting between them. Germline V lookup: CDR1 LGHNA, CDR2 YSLEER. In DNA form, the CDR3 reads TGCGCCAGCAGCCAAGTCCCCAGGGTCGGTGGCTACACCTTC. Amino acids: CASSQVPRVGGYTF.

This chain joins TRBV27 and TRBJ2-4, with TRBD2 matching 7 bases. This CDR3 is 15 amino acids long. Trimming took 0 bases from V and 1 from J; bases not matched to a gene: 0. Germline V gene data show CDR1 as MNHEY and CDR2 as SMNVEV (reference sequence). The CDR3 DNA follows: TGTGCCAGCAGTTTATCGGGGGGGGCCAAAAACATTCAGTACTTC. It translates to CASSLSGGAKNIQYF.

The chain combines TRBV18 with TRBJ1-5, with no clear D. The ends were cut back, 3 bases at V and 2 bases at J, with 11 bases in the middle. The germline V gene has CDR1 KGHSH and CDR2 LQKENI. The CDR3 sequence is 15 residues long. CDR3 in amino acids: CASSPRKEGNQPQHF. CDR3 nucleotide sequence: TGTGCCAGCTCACCGCGGAAGGAAGGCAATCAGCCCCAGCATTTT.

The chain has TRBV5-6 and TRBJ2-7, with a tentative D call TRBD1 (5 bases). Germline loops: CDR1 SGHDT, CDR2 YYEEEE. The CDR3 totals 15 residues. Trimming took off 2 bases at V and 1 base at J, with 13 bases between the two ends. The CDR3 is CASSLYRPASYEQYF. DNA for the CDR3: TGTGCCAGCAGCTTATACAGGCCCGCTTCCTACGAGCAGTACTTC.

A single count supports this clone. The chain has TRBV7-2 and TRBJ2-4; D may be TRBD1 (6 bases). The CDR3 runs 14 residues. CDR1 and CDR2 from the germline V gene are SGHTA and FQGNSA. V was shortened by 6 bases and J by 5 bases, with 14 bases between the two germline ends. DNA of the CDR3: TGTGCCAGCAGACCACAGGGAGTCCAAAACATTCAGTACTTC. It specifies CASRPQGVQNIQYF.

This clone was counted a few times. The V call is TRBV5-6, the J call TRBJ2-7; D not resolved. Trimming took 0 bases from V and 2 from J, leaving 3 bases between them. The germline CDR1 and CDR2 sequences are SGHDT and YYEEEE. This CDR3 is built from 12 residues. The CDR3 DNA is TGTGCCAGCAGCTTGGGTACCTACGAGCAGTACTTC. As protein: CASSLGTYEQYF. The variable domain in full, with the rest retrieved from reference TRBV5-6 and TRBJ2-7, is DAGVTQSPTHLIKTRGQQVTLRCSPKSGHDTVSWYQQALGQGPQFIFQYYEEEERQRGNFPDRFSGHQFPNYSSELNVNALLLGDSALYLCASSLGTYEQYFGPGTRLTVT.

V usage is TRBV5-1 and J usage is TRBJ1-1, with a tentative D call TRBD1 (5 bases). CDR1 is SGHRS, CDR2 YFSETQ, per germline. The CDR3 covers 14 residues. With 6 bases removed from V and 4 bases from J, the gap between germline ends came to 16 bases. The CDR3 protein is CASTLGTGGTEAFF. The CDR3 bases are TGCGCCAGCACCCTGGGGACCGGGGGCACTGAAGCTTTCTTT. Filled out from reference TRBV5-1 and TRBJ1-1, the complete variable domain reads KAGVTQTPRYLIKTRGQQVTLSCSPISGHRSVSWYQQTPGQGLQFLFEYFSETQRNKGNFPGRFSGRQFSNSRSEMNVSTLELGDSALYLCASTLGTGGTEAFFGQGTRLTVV.

The rearrangement joins TRBV7-8 to TRBJ2-3, with a tentative D call TRBD2 (6 bases). The V gene's germline CDR1 is SGHVS and CDR2 FQNEAQ. There are 14 residues in the CDR3. The V end lost 5 bases, the J end lost 2 bases, and 11 bases lay between the germline ends. The CDR3 DNA reads TGTGCCAGCAGCGCTAAGGACTACACAGATACGCAGTATTTT. Protein: CASSAKDYTDTQYF. Filled out from reference TRBV7-8 and TRBJ2-3, the complete variable domain reads GAGVSQSPRYKVAKRGQDVALRCDPISGHVSLFWYQQALGQGPEFLTYFQNEAQLDKSGLPSDRFFAERPEGSVSTLKIQRTQQEDSAVYLCASSAKDYTDTQYFGPGTRLTVL.